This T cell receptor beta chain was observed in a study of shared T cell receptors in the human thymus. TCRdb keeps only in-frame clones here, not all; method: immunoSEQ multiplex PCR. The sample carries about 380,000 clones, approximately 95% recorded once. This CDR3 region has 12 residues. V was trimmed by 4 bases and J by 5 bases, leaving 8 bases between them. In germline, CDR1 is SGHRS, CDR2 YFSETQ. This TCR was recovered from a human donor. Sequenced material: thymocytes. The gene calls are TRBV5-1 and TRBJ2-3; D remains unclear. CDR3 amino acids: CASSIEGDTQYF. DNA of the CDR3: TGCGCCAGCAGCATCGAAGGAGATACGCAGTATTTT.